This T cell receptor (beta chain) emerged from a study of post-analysis software for immune sequencing data. Notes on the study in general: Roughly five TRBV segments appeared more often in patients than in controls, and TRBV5-6, TRBV5-1 and TRBV20-1 were among these.

Tagging with unique molecular identifiers was a feature of the TCR beta cDNA libraries. TCRdb re-called the PCR reads with MiXCR, one entry per CDR3 protein. The sample carries 700,000 to 900,000 distinct CDR3 sequences, under 60% recorded once. Points on this clonotype: What it binds is not known.

Trimming cost V 2 bases and J 4 bases, with 12 bases left between them. The germline gives CDR1 MNHNY, CDR2 SVGAGI (reference sequence). CDR3 length: 16 residues. This receptor was taken from a girl aged 10 to 17 with multiple sclerosis. The chain joins TRBV6-6 to TRBJ2-6; D is ambiguous. Material: blood. CDR3 sequence: CASSYVIGGGANVLTF. The CDR3 nucleotides read TGTGCCAGCAGTTACGTGATCGGCGGCGGGGCCAACGTCCTGACTTTC.